The clone carrying this T cell receptor (beta chain) has just a few counts. Its antigen is not known. These data come from a study of early T cells in non-severe SARS-CoV-2 infection. This CDR3 is 14 amino acids long. CDR1 is SGHTA, CDR2 FQGNSA, per germline. The ends were cut back, 1 base at V and 1 base at J, with 7 bases in the middle. TCRdb re-analysed the 5' RACE reads in MiXCR, keeping a single row per CDR3 protein. The sample has 35,000 to 45,000 distinct CDR3 sequences; roughly 6.2% are singletons. Study findings and constraints: The study's VDJdb matching favored anti-spike CD8 responses and missed private and CD4 specificities.

The chain has TRBV7-2 and TRBJ2-5; D ambiguous. This clonotype was sampled from an adult who was a healthcare worker with PCR-confirmed SARS-CoV-2 infection or an uninfected control (not recorded which). This material consisted of whole blood, taken at baseline. CDR3: CASSLGRLQETQYF. In DNA form, the CDR3 reads TGTGCCAGCAGCTTAGGGCGGCTCCAAGAGACCCAGTACTTC.